Following are 27 T cell receptor beta chains from one sample sequenced in a study of cytomegalovirus exposure and HLA in healthy donors. Primers included in the PCR were 60 Vbeta and 13 Jbeta primers. Produced via immunoSEQ multiplex PCR; TCRdb's table is partial and in-frame only. Altogether 130,000 or so clones are present, about 75% being singletons, with the ten largest covering about 3.5%. Sample: PBMCs. The origin of the receptors is a man aged 40-49 years in good health and CMV-seronegative.

The chain is built from TRBV28 and TRBJ1-5; D might be TRBD1 (5 bases). This CDR3 is built from 14 residues. Germline CDR1 reads MDHEN; CDR2 reads SYDVKM. V lost 6 bases and J 3 bases, leaving 12 bases between the germline ends. CDR3 region: CASSPGLINQPQHF. For the CDR3, the DNA is TGTGCCAGCAGCCCGGGACTGATCAATCAGCCCCAGCATTTT.

For the CDR3, the DNA is TGTGCCAGCAGCCGGACCCTAGGGGACTATGGCTACACCTTC. This gives the protein CASSRTLGDYGYTF. The genes are TRBV11-2 and TRBJ1-2; D is perhaps TRBD1 (5 bases). With 5 bases removed from V and 3 bases from J, the gap between germline ends came to 13 bases. This CDR3 region has 14 residues. In germline, CDR1 is SGHAT, CDR2 FQNNGV.

A few counts support this clone. This chain uses TRBV2 with TRBJ1-4; the D gene is possibly TRBD1 (6 bases). Trimming left V 2 bases short and J 8 bases short, with 12 bases between. Germline CDR1 is SNHLY and CDR2 is FYNNEI. The CDR3 covers 14 residues. CDR3 sequence reads: CASSEYRDREKLFF. The CDR3 DNA is TGTGCCAGCAGTGAATACAGGGATCGGGAAAAACTGTTTTTT.

The chain uses TRBV4-1 and TRBJ2-5, with 7 bases matching TRBD1. The CDR3 is made up of 14 amino acids. V shed 0 bases and J 5 bases; nucleotides not matched to a gene: 3. Per germline, CDR1 MGHRA and CDR2 YSYEKL. The CDR3 here is CASSQEGQSETQYF. The CDR3 region has the DNA TGCGCCAGCAGCCAAGAGGGACAGTCGGAGACCCAGTACTTC.

This rearrangement joins TRBV19 to TRBJ1-1; no firm D call. The CDR3 covers 15 residues. Germline CDR1 is LNHDA and CDR2 is SQIVND (reference sequence). The V and J ends lost 0 bases and 10 bases respectively, with 18 bases between them. CDR3 nucleotide sequence: TGTGCCAGTAGTATAGACACCTTTACCCGAGGCGCAGCTTTCTTT. Translated, it gives CASSIDTFTRGAAFF. The variable domain in full, with the rest retrieved from reference TRBV19 and TRBJ1-1, is DGGITQSPKYLFRKEGQNVTLSCEQNLNHDAMYWYRQDPGQGLRLIYYSQIVNDFQKGDIAEGYSVSREKKESFPLTVTSAQKNPTAFYLCASSIDTFTRGAAFFGQGTRLTVV.

This chain connects TRBV5-1 to TRBJ2-1, with TRBD1 matching over 10 bases. This CDR3 is 14 amino acids long. With V trimmed by 2 bases and J by 8 bases, 4 bases remained unmatched. Germline assignment: CDR1 SGHRS and CDR2 YFSETQ. CDR3 region: CASSFGTGEDEQFF. The DNA for the CDR3 is TGCGCCAGCAGCTTCGGGACAGGGGAGGATGAGCAGTTCTTC.

The V and J genes are TRBV6-5 and TRBJ1-2; D remains unclear. CDR1 and CDR2 from the germline V gene are MNHEY and SVGAGI. This CDR3 spans 13 amino acids. V gave up 2 bases and J gave up 2 bases, with 6 bases separating them. The CDR3 loop is CASSYGGNYGYTF. The CDR3 coding sequence is TGTGCCAGCAGTTACGGAGGGAACTATGGCTACACCTTC.

This clone was seen once. The rearrangement links TRBV4-1 to TRBJ2-7; the D gene is possibly TRBD1 (6 bases). Trimming shortened V by 3 bases and J by 2 bases, and 11 bases separated the two germline ends. CDR1 and CDR2 (germline): MGHRA, YSYEKL. The CDR3 is 14 residues long. The CDR3 is CASSHEDRAYEQYF. CDR3 DNA: TGCGCCAGCAGCCATGAGGACAGAGCCTACGAGCAGTACTTC.

The chain's CDR3 is CASSEGGANYGYTF. The CDR3 bases are TGTGCCAGCAGTGAGGGGGGAGCTAACTATGGCTACACCTTC. V and J are TRBV6-1 and TRBJ1-2; D might be TRBD1 (5 bases). CDR1 MNHNS and CDR2 SASEGT come from the germline V gene. The CDR3 consists of 14 residues. V was trimmed by 3 bases and J by 0 bases, leaving 8 bases between them.

The V gene is TRBV11-2, the J gene TRBJ2-2; D perhaps matches TRBD2 (6 bases). The V end was cut by 6 bases, the J end by 2 bases, with 16 bases between. This CDR3 comprises 16 residues. The germline V gene has CDR1 SGHAT and CDR2 FQNNGV. CDR3: CASRPFGTLNTGELFF. As DNA, the CDR3 is TGTGCCAGCAGACCATTCGGGACTTTAAACACCGGGGAGCTGTTTTTT.

The V and J genes are TRBV2 and TRBJ2-7; D possibly corresponds to TRBD1 (5 bases). Trimming shortened V by 3 bases and J by 4 bases, and 13 bases separated the two germline ends. Germline V CDR1 and CDR2: SNHLY, FYNNEI. This CDR3 has 14 amino acids. This chain's CDR3 is CASSDQQVSYEQYF. In DNA, the CDR3 is TGTGCCAGCAGTGACCAACAGGTGTCTTACGAGCAGTACTTC.

The J gene is TRBJ2-7, the V gene TRBV5-1, with TRBD1 matching over 7 bases. Germline trimming cut 4 bases from V and 0 bases from J; bases unmatched to any gene: 16. This CDR3 has 18 residues. Per the germline V gene, CDR1 is SGHRS and CDR2 is YFSETQ. CDR3 coding DNA: TGCGCCAGCAGCGCTGGAAGGTTGGACAGGACAAGCTCCTACGAGCAGTACTTC. Its protein is CASSAGRLDRTSSYEQYF.

CDR3 sequence (DNA): TGTGCCAGCTCACTTGGACAGGTCACAGATACGCAGTATTTT. Translated: CASSLGQVTDTQYF. V is TRBV18 and J is TRBJ2-3; TRBD1 matches 7 bases. Germline V gene data show CDR1 as KGHSH and CDR2 as LQKENI. V shed 4 bases and J 2 bases; nucleotides not matched to a gene: 3. The length of the CDR3 is 14 residues.

This chain joins TRBV10-3 and TRBJ1-5, with 8 positions matching TRBD1. V dropped 5 bases and J dropped 7; count of bases not matched to a gene: 7. There are 14 residues in the CDR3. Germline V CDR1 and CDR2: ENHRY, SYGVKD. The chain's CDR3 is CAISNGRGQQPQHF. The CDR3 DNA reads TGTGCCATCAGTAACGGCAGGGGGCAACAGCCCCAGCATTTT.

The CDR3 DNA follows: TGTGCCAGCAGCCGAATGAGGGTGGGAGAAAAACTGTTTTTT. Amino acids: CASSRMRVGEKLFF. The chain combines TRBV7-9 with TRBJ1-4; D unresolved. There are 14 residues in the CDR3. Trimming took 5 bases from V and 8 from J, leaving 15 bases between them. Germline CDR1 is SEHNR and CDR2 is FQNEAQ (reference sequence). Supplemented by reference TRBV7-9 and TRBJ1-4, the full variable domain reads DTGVSQNPRHKITKRGQNVTFRCDPISEHNRLYWYRQTLGQGPEFLTYFQNEAQLEKSRLLSDRFSAERPKGSFSTLEIQRTEQGDSAMYLCASSRMRVGEKLFFGSGTQLSVL.

The V and J genes are TRBV7-7 and TRBJ2-5; a weak D match, TRBD2 (5 bases). Trimming took 5 bases from V and 7 from J, leaving 20 bases between them. In germline, CDR1 is SSHAT, CDR2 FNYEAQ (reference sequence). This CDR3 is built from 15 residues. The chain's CDR3 is CASSPLDSSPGTQYF. The CDR3 region has the DNA TGTGCCAGCAGCCCCCTGGACTCGAGCCCCGGGACCCAGTACTTC.

The V call is TRBV11-2, the J call TRBJ1-2; TRBD1 matches at 7 bases. Germline V gene data show CDR1 as SGHAT and CDR2 as FQNNGV. V lost 3 bases to trimming and J lost 5 bases; unmatched junction nucleotides: 6. CDR3 length: 14 amino acids. CDR3 bases: TGTGCCAGCAGCTTTGGGACAGCCGAGTATGGCTACACCTTC. Amino acids: CASSFGTAEYGYTF.

The CDR3 DNA follows: TGTGCCTGGAGTAGAGGGATCCAACCCTATAATTCACCCCTCCACTTT. This codes for CAWSRGIQPYNSPLHF. The rearrangement joins TRBV30 to TRBJ1-6; D unclear. This CDR3 has 16 amino acids. Germline V lookup: CDR1 GTSNPN, CDR2 SVGIG (reference sequence). With 2 bases removed from V and 2 bases from J, the gap between germline ends came to 13 bases.

The gene calls are TRBV11-2 and TRBJ1-6, with D perhaps TRBD1 (5 bases). The CDR3 loop spans 16 amino acids. Trimming took off 7 bases at V and 7 bases at J, with 20 bases between the two ends. Germline V gene lookup returns CDR1 SGHAT and CDR2 FQNNGV. The CDR3 sequence is CASNSVIAGYNSPLHF. The CDR3 bases are TGTGCCAGCAACTCGGTGATTGCAGGGTACAATTCACCCCTCCACTTT. The entire variable domain, with the rest obtained from reference TRBV11-2 and TRBJ1-6, is as follows: EAGVAQSPRYKIIEKRQSVAFWCNPISGHATLYWYQQILGQGPKLLIQFQNNGVVDDSQLPKDRFSAERLKGVDSTLKIQPAKLEDSAVYLCASNSVIAGYNSPLHFGNGTRLTVT.

V is TRBV19 and J is TRBJ1-1; D is unresolved. Between the trimmed V and J ends, which lost 5 bases and 0 bases, there was a span of 19 bases. The CDR3 covers 17 residues. The germline V gene has CDR1 LNHDA and CDR2 SQIVND (reference sequence). The DNA for the CDR3 is TGTGCCAGTAGTCTCAACCGACGGGAGGGTATGAACACTGAAGCTTTCTTT. The encoded protein is CASSLNRREGMNTEAFF.

This clone was seen once. The V gene is TRBV13, the J gene TRBJ2-6; D might be TRBD1 (6 bases). The CDR3 runs to 19 residues. The V and J ends lost 5 bases and 0 bases respectively, with 20 bases between them. In germline, CDR1 is PRHDT, CDR2 FYEKMQ (reference sequence). CDR3 sequence: CASSRAFDRLYSGANVLTF. The CDR3 coding sequence is TGTGCCAGCAGCAGGGCGTTCGACAGGTTATACTCTGGGGCCAACGTCCTGACTTTC.

The CDR3 is CASSPHDSQETQYF. CDR3 DNA sequence: TGTGCCAGCAGTCCCCACGACAGCCAAGAGACCCAGTACTTC. The genes are TRBV27 and TRBJ2-5, with D possibly TRBD1 on 5 matching bases. V shed 5 bases and J shed 1 base, with 11 bases lying between them. The length of the CDR3 is 14 residues. The germline V gene has CDR1 MNHEY and CDR2 SMNVEV (reference sequence).

The V call is TRBV5-1, the J call TRBJ2-1, with 7 bases aligning to TRBD1. Germline values: CDR1 SGHRS, CDR2 YFSETQ. V lost 6 bases to trimming and J lost 1 base; unmatched junction nucleotides: 7. The CDR3 contains 15 residues. CDR3: CASKPLTGSYNEQFF. The DNA for the CDR3 is TGCGCCAGCAAGCCCCTGACAGGGTCCTACAATGAGCAGTTCTTC. The full variable domain, its missing parts supplied by reference TRBV5-1 and TRBJ2-1, is KAGVTQTPRYLIKTRGQQVTLSCSPISGHRSVSWYQQTPGQGLQFLFEYFSETQRNKGNFPGRFSGRQFSNSRSEMNVSTLELGDSALYLCASKPLTGSYNEQFFGPGTRLTVL.

This clone has just a few counts. V is TRBV5-1 and J is TRBJ2-5; 8 nucleotides line up with TRBD2. The J call is uncertain, as TRBJ2-7 better fits the DNA end. The CDR3 totals 15 residues. Germline loops: CDR1 SGHRS, CDR2 YFSETQ. CDR3 nucleotide sequence: TGCGCCAGCAGGGCGCGAAGCGGGGGATCCTACGAGCAGTACTTC. It codes for CASRARSGGSYEQYF.

J is TRBJ2-2 and V is TRBV6-5; D gene uncertain. In germline, CDR1 is MNHEY, CDR2 SVGAGI. Trimming took 4 bases from V and 4 from J, leaving 10 bases between them. This CDR3 has 14 amino acids. The CDR3 here is CASSLTVGTGELFF. The CDR3 DNA reads TGTGCCAGCAGTTTAACAGTCGGCACCGGGGAGCTGTTTTTT.

The chain carries TRBV9 and TRBJ1-1; D unclear. The CDR3 length is 13 residues. Trimming stripped 0 bases from V and 0 bases from J, with 3 bases between. Germline loops: CDR1 SGDLS, CDR2 YYNGEE. CDR3 nucleotides: TGTGCCAGCAGCGTAGCAATGAACACTGAAGCTTTCTTT. Translated, it gives CASSVAMNTEAFF.

This chain joins TRBV6-5 and TRBJ2-5, with a weak D call TRBD2 (6 bases). The better agreement between TRBJ2-7 and the DNA end casts doubt on the J call. The CDR3 runs to 15 residues. Looked up from germline, CDR1 is MNHEY and CDR2 is SVGAGI. The CDR3 is CASSYSEGWGYEQYF. CDR3 sequence (DNA): TGTGCCAGCAGTTACTCGGAGGGGTGGGGTTACGAGCAGTACTTC.